These 31 T cell receptor beta chains came from one sample sequenced in a study of resident and recirculating memory T cells in vitiligo. Assay used: immunoSEQ multiplex PCR; TCRdb lists only in-frame clones, some missing. The table includes 70,000 to 85,000 clones, 91% detected once. The source material was blood. These TCRs come from a male donor with vitiligo.

The chain recombines TRBV29-1 with TRBJ1-1, with 7 positions matching TRBD1. V lost 4 bases, J lost 3 bases, and 8 bases stayed unmatched. This CDR3 is built from 14 residues. Germline CDR1 is SQVTM and CDR2 is ANQGSEA. The CDR3 sequence is CSVARTGTYTEAFF. The CDR3 bases are TGCAGCGTTGCAAGGACAGGAACCTACACTGAAGCTTTCTTT. The variable domain in full, with the rest retrieved from reference TRBV29-1 and TRBJ1-1, is SAVISQKPSRDICQRGTSLTIQCQVDSQVTMMFWYRQQPGQSLTLIATANQGSEATYESGFVIDKFPISRPNLTFSTLTVSNMSPEDSSIYLCSVARTGTYTEAFFGQGTRLTVV.

This clone was counted at least ten times. The genes are TRBV5-1 and TRBJ1-1, with 7 bases identical to TRBD1. V shed 2 bases, J shed 1 base, and the junction held 11 bases outside the gene matches. The CDR3 consists of 17 residues. CDR1 and CDR2 from the germline V gene are SGHRS and YFSETQ. CDR3 sequence reads: CASSFPQGPERNTEAFF. The CDR3 DNA sequence: TGCGCCAGCAGCTTCCCACAGGGGCCTGAGCGGAACACTGAAGCTTTCTTT. Full variable domain (remainder filled in from reference TRBV5-1 and TRBJ1-1): KAGVTQTPRYLIKTRGQQVTLSCSPISGHRSVSWYQQTPGQGLQFLFEYFSETQRNKGNFPGRFSGRQFSNSRSEMNVSTLELGDSALYLCASSFPQGPERNTEAFFGQGTRLTVV.

The V gene is TRBV19, the J gene TRBJ2-3, with 8 bases that match TRBD1. The V gene end was trimmed by 3 bases and the J gene end by 5 bases; junction bases not matched to a gene: 7. CDR1 and CDR2 (germline): LNHDA, SQIVND (reference sequence). This CDR3 comprises 15 residues. The CDR3: CASSIGQGAGDTQYF. The CDR3, as DNA: TGTGCCAGTAGTATCGGACAGGGAGCTGGAGATACGCAGTATTTT. Drawing the rest from reference TRBV19 and TRBJ2-3, the complete variable domain is DGGITQSPKYLFRKEGQNVTLSCEQNLNHDAMYWYRQDPGQGLRLIYYSQIVNDFQKGDIAEGYSVSREKKESFPLTVTSAQKNPTAFYLCASSIGQGAGDTQYFGPGTRLTVL.

The rearrangement uses TRBV19 and TRBJ1-1; D is perhaps TRBD1 (5 bases). V dropped 1 base and J dropped 6 bases, with 9 bases sitting between them. CDR1 LNHDA and CDR2 SQIVND come from the germline V gene (reference sequence). The CDR3 is made up of 13 amino acids. The CDR3 region has the DNA TGTGCCAGTAGTATAGGCAGGGTATCTGAAGCTTTCTTT. Residues: CASSIGRVSEAFF.

V is TRBV19 and J is TRBJ1-5; perhaps TRBD1 as D (6 bases). The CDR3 spans 15 residues. Germline-derived CDR1 and CDR2 are LNHDA and SQIVND (reference sequence). Trimming pared 5 bases from V and 4 bases from J, leaving 15 bases between. The CDR3 DNA is TGTGCCAGTAGTTTCGGGGGGCGCGGAAATCAGCCCCAGCATTTT. Translation gives CASSFGGRGNQPQHF.

This rearrangement joins TRBV5-6 to TRBJ1-1; D not resolved. The germline CDR1 and CDR2 sequences are SGHDT and YYEEEE. The CDR3 contains 16 residues. V lost 3 bases and J lost 5, with 20 bases in between. The CDR3 sequence is CASSYLGKDPGTEAFF. The CDR3 DNA follows: TGTGCCAGCAGCTACTTAGGGAAAGACCCGGGGACTGAAGCTTTCTTT.

This clone was recorded once. V usage is TRBV5-1 and J usage is TRBJ1-1; possibly TRBD1 for D (5 bases). The V and J ends lost 3 bases and 2 bases respectively, with 11 bases between them. This CDR3 has 14 amino acids. From germline, CDR1 is SGHRS and CDR2 YFSETQ. CDR3 DNA sequence: TGCGCCAGCAGCTCGGGGACTGGCAACACTGAAGCTTTCTTT. It codes for CASSSGTGNTEAFF.

The gene calls are TRBV7-2 and TRBJ2-7, with 7 bases lining up with TRBD2. The CDR3 loop spans 14 amino acids. V was pared by 5 bases and J by 4 bases, with 8 bases of the junction left unmatched. CDR1 is SGHTA, CDR2 FQGNSA, per germline. The CDR3 protein is CASSGGAAGYEQYF. The CDR3 DNA reads TGTGCCAGCAGCGGAGGGGCAGCGGGGTACGAGCAGTACTTC. The full variable domain, with the rest looked up from reference TRBV7-2 and TRBJ2-7, is GAGVSQSPSNKVTEKGKDVELRCDPISGHTALYWYRQSLGQGLEFLIYFQGNSAPDKSGLPSDRFSAERTGGSVSTLTIQRTQQEDSAVYLCASSGGAAGYEQYFGPGTRLTVT.

The V gene is TRBV4-3, the J gene TRBJ2-7; 11 nucleotides agree with TRBD1. The CDR3 is 15 residues long. The J segment lost 3 bases and the V segment lost 5 bases, leaving 6 bases of the junction unmatched. Per germline, CDR1 LGHNA and CDR2 YSLEER. CDR3 DNA sequence: TGCGCCAGCAGCGAGCGGACAGGGGGCTTCTACGAGCAGTACTTC. Protein product: CASSERTGGFYEQYF.

This chain uses TRBV5-6 with TRBJ1-2, with TRBD1 as a possible D gene (6 bases). Looked up from germline, CDR1 is SGHDT and CDR2 is YYEEEE. The CDR3 sequence is 16 residues long. The V end lost 2 bases, the J end lost 0 bases, and 14 bases lay between the germline ends. In nucleotides, the CDR3 is TGTGCCAGCAGCTTAACCGACAGGACGCCTAACTATGGCTACACCTTC. Translation gives CASSLTDRTPNYGYTF.

This clone appeared once. The chain combines TRBV28 with TRBJ2-7; D is possibly TRBD2 (5 bases). The length of the CDR3 is 13 residues. The V gene lost 5 bases and the J gene lost 4 bases, with 12 bases spanning the gap. In germline, CDR1 is MDHEN, CDR2 SYDVKM. The CDR3 spells CASSQGGEYEQYF. The CDR3 DNA is TGTGCCAGCAGTCAAGGAGGAGAGTACGAGCAGTACTTC.

The chain employs TRBV7-3 and TRBJ2-1; 7 bases are shared with TRBD2. The V and J ends lost 5 bases and 5 bases, in that order; junction bases with no gene match: 6. Germline values: CDR1 SGHTA, CDR2 FQGTGA. This CDR3 comprises 14 residues. For the CDR3, the DNA is TGTGCCAGCAGCCCCCAGGCGGGGGACAATGAGCAGTTCTTC. Translation: CASSPQAGDNEQFF.

A single count supports this clone. The genes are TRBV29-1 and TRBJ1-6; the match to TRBD1 covers 9 bases. CDR3 length: 13 residues. Trimming removed 6 bases from V and 10 bases from J; junction bases left unmatched: 7. The V gene's germline CDR1 is SQVTM and CDR2 ANQGSEA. Here the CDR3 DNA reads TGCAGCGTAAGGGACAGGGAAAGCTCACCCCTCCACTTT. Its translation: CSVRDRESSPLHF.

In this sample, this clone turned up once. The chain joins TRBV27 to TRBJ2-7, with 11 bases fitting TRBD1. Unmatched junction bases numbered 11, after V lost 6 bases and J lost 4 bases. The CDR3 is made up of 16 amino acids. Germline CDR1 is MNHEY and CDR2 is SMNVEV (reference sequence). The CDR3 nucleotides read TGTGCCAGCAGACCGCTGAGGGACAGGGGGATGTACGAGCAGTACTTC. Protein: CASRPLRDRGMYEQYF.

The chain uses TRBV2 and TRBJ2-5; TRBD2 matches at 7 bases. Trimming cost V 6 bases and J 9 bases; bases outside gene matches: 7. Per germline, CDR1 SNHLY and CDR2 FYNNEI. This CDR3 comprises 12 residues. The CDR3 loop is CASRGLTVAQYF. CDR3 in DNA: TGTGCCAGCAGGGGACTAACGGTTGCCCAGTACTTC. Complete variable domain (other parts from reference TRBV2 and TRBJ2-5): EPEVTQTPSHQVTQMGQEVILRCVPISNHLYFYWYRQILGQKVEFLVSFYNNEISEKSEIFDDQFSVERPDGSNFTLKIRSTKLEDSAMYFCASRGLTVAQYFGPGTRLLVL.

The chain combines TRBV19 with TRBJ1-5; D possibly corresponds to TRBD1 (5 bases). The ends were cut back, 5 bases at V and 7 bases at J, with 12 bases in the middle. The CDR3 sequence is 13 residues long. Germline assignment: CDR1 LNHDA and CDR2 SQIVND (reference sequence). CDR3 coding DNA: TGTGCCAGTAGTTTCGGGGGATGGCAGCCCCAGCATTTT. This gives the protein CASSFGGWQPQHF.

The chain uses TRBV9 and TRBJ1-5; 7 bases match TRBD1. The CDR3 is 15 residues long. Germline V gene sequence: CDR1 SGDLS, CDR2 YYNGEE. The V gene end was trimmed by 0 bases and the J gene end by 3 bases; junction bases not matched to a gene: 3. The CDR3, as DNA: TGTGCCAGCAGCGTAGGTGGGACAGTCAATCAGCCCCAGCATTTT. Its translation is CASSVGGTVNQPQHF.

J is TRBJ1-1 and V is TRBV7-2; the match to TRBD1 covers 9 bases. Trimming removed 5 bases from V and 4 bases from J; junction bases left unmatched: 5. Germline CDR1 is SGHTA and CDR2 is FQGNSA. The CDR3 covers 14 residues. The CDR3 DNA follows: TGTGCCAGCAGCCTAGGGACAGGGTCCACTGAAGCTTTCTTT. Protein: CASSLGTGSTEAFF.

This rearrangement joins TRBV19 to TRBJ1-2; 10 nucleotides line up with TRBD1. The germline gives CDR1 LNHDA, CDR2 SQIVND (reference sequence). This CDR3 has 15 residues. The trim removed 4 bases at V and 4 bases at J, leaving 6 bases unmatched. This CDR3 is CASSSGDRGTYGYTF. DNA for the CDR3: TGTGCCAGTAGTAGCGGGGACAGGGGAACCTATGGCTACACCTTC.

This clone was seen only a few times. CDR3 nucleotide sequence: TGTGCCAGCAGGGGGACAGGGGGCTTTACTGAAGCTTTCTTT. Amino acids: CASRGTGGFTEAFF. This sequence joins TRBV5-4 and TRBJ1-1; TRBD1 aligns across 12 bases. V trimming: 5 bases; J trimming: 5 bases; junction bases outside the gene matches: 4. The CDR3 consists of 14 residues. Germline V CDR1 and CDR2: SGHNT, YYREEE (reference sequence).

The chain links TRBV25-1 to TRBJ1-6, with D possibly being TRBD1 (5 bases). V was trimmed by 3 bases and J by 9 bases, leaving 9 bases between them. This CDR3 comprises 13 residues. Germline V gene sequence: CDR1 MGHDK, CDR2 SYGVNS. CDR3 nucleotides: TGTGCCAGCAGTGATCAGGGCGGTTCACCCCTCCACTTT. It translates to CASSDQGGSPLHF.

The rearrangement links TRBV12-5 to TRBJ1-1; the match to TRBD1 covers 9 bases. Germline assignment: CDR1 LGHNT and CDR2 FRNRAP. V was clipped by 2 bases and J by 3 bases; unmatched bases: 4. CDR3 length equals 15 residues. The DNA for the CDR3 is TGTGCTAGTGGTTTGTTAACAGGGGGCGACACTGAAGCTTTCTTT. Its translation: CASGLLTGGDTEAFF.

The gene calls are TRBV4-3 and TRBJ1-2, with 8 bases identical to TRBD1. CDR1 and CDR2 (germline): LGHNA, YSLEER. The CDR3 totals 13 residues. The J segment lost 6 bases and the V segment lost 3 bases, leaving 3 bases of the junction unmatched. CDR3 DNA sequence: TGCGCCAGCAGCCAGGTGACAGGGGATGGCTACACCTTC. Its protein product is CASSQVTGDGYTF.

J is TRBJ2-5 and V is TRBV7-9, with a tentative D call TRBD2 (6 bases). The length of the CDR3 is 14 residues. From germline, CDR1 is SEHNR and CDR2 FQNEAQ (reference sequence). Trimming pared 3 bases from V and 4 bases from J, leaving 12 bases between. CDR3 residues: CASSLAGTGETQYF. CDR3 DNA sequence: TGTGCCAGCAGCTTGGCCGGGACTGGAGAGACCCAGTACTTC.

The rearrangement joins TRBV9 to TRBJ1-5, with D possibly matching TRBD1 (5 bases). V dropped 2 bases and J dropped 2 bases, with 8 bases sitting between them. The CDR3 is made up of 14 amino acids. Germline lookup yields CDR1 SGDLS and CDR2 YYNGEE. CDR3 in amino acids: CASSVGGGNQPQHF. The CDR3 DNA sequence: TGTGCCAGCAGCGTGGGGGGTGGCAATCAGCCCCAGCATTTT.

This rearrangement joins TRBV18 to TRBJ2-7, with TRBD1 matching over 10 bases. The V and J ends lost 8 bases and 7 bases, in that order; junction bases with no gene match: 11. The CDR3 sequence is 14 residues long. Germline CDR1 KGHSH, CDR2 LQKENI. CDR3 residues: CASIQGTGAGEQYF. The CDR3 nucleotides are TGTGCCAGCATCCAAGGGACAGGGGCGGGAGAGCAGTACTTC.

This clone was detected a few times. The rearrangement uses TRBV5-4 and TRBJ2-7; D is unclear. V was shortened by 1 base and J by 5 bases, with 13 bases between the two germline ends. This CDR3 contains 14 residues. Per the germline V gene, CDR1 is SGHNT and CDR2 is YYREEE (reference sequence). This CDR3 reads CASSLWASVHEQYF. The CDR3 DNA reads as TGTGCCAGCAGCTTGTGGGCCAGTGTCCACGAGCAGTACTTC.

This clone was seen more than once but under ten times. V usage is TRBV5-3 and J usage is TRBJ1-6; perhaps TRBD1 as D (6 bases). TRBV5-3 belongs to the ORF category, with a function that is uncertain. This CDR3 is 15 amino acids long. The V gene lost 3 bases and the J gene lost 9 bases, with 16 bases spanning the gap. Here the CDR3 DNA reads TGTGCCAGAAGCTCTTCGGGACAAGGTGGTTCACCCCTCCACTTT. This sequence encodes CARSSSGQGGSPLHF.

This rearrangement joins TRBV27 to TRBJ2-1; TRBD1 aligns across 10 bases. Germline CDR1 reads MNHEY; CDR2 reads SMNVEV (reference sequence). The CDR3 contains 18 residues. V was clipped by 3 bases and J by 4 bases; unmatched bases: 12. CDR3 nucleotides: TGTGCCAGCAGTTTGCTTTTGACAGGGGGCGTCGGTTACAATGAGCAGTTCTTC. Amino acids: CASSLLLTGGVGYNEQFF.

This clone showed up many times. The V and J genes are TRBV29-1 and TRBJ1-4; 9 nucleotides align to TRBD1. Looked up from germline, CDR1 is SQVTM and CDR2 is ANQGSEA. With V trimmed by 5 bases and J by 8 bases, 9 bases remained unmatched. This CDR3 spans 14 amino acids. As DNA, the CDR3 is TGCAGCGTTAGCTCCGGGACAGGGTACGAAAAACTGTTTTTT. This gives the protein CSVSSGTGYEKLFF.

This chain joins TRBV5-5 and TRBJ2-1; TRBD1 aligns across 8 bases. With 4 bases clipped from V and 2 bases from J, the junction kept 5 bases outside the gene matches. The CDR3 totals 15 residues. The germline V gene has CDR1 SGHKS and CDR2 YYEKEE (reference sequence). CDR3 region: CASSAQGEPYNEQFF. CDR3 in DNA: TGTGCCAGCAGCGCACAGGGGGAGCCCTACAATGAGCAGTTCTTC.